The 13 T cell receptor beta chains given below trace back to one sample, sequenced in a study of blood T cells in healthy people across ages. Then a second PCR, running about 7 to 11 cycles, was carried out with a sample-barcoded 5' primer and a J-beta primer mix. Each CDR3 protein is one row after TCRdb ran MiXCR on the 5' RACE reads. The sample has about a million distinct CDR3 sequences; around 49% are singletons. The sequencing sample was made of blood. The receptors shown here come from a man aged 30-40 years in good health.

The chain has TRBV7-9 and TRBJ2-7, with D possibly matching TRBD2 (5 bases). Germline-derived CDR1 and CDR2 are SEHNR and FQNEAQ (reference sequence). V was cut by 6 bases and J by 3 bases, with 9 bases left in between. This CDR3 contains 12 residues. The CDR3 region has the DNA TGTGCCAGCAGGACCGGGGACTACGAGCAGTACTTC. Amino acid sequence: CASRTGDYEQYF.

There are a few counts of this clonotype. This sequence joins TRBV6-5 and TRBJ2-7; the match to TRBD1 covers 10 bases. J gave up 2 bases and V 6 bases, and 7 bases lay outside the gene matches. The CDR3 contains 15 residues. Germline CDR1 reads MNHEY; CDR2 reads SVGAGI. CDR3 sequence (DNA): TGTGCCAGCAGCCTTGACAGGGGGCGACCCTACGAGCAGTACTTC. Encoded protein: CASSLDRGRPYEQYF.

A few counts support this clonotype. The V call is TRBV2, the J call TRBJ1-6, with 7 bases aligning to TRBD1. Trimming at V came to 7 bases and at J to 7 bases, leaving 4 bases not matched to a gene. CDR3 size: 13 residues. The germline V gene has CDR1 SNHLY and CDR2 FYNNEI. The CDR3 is CASTTGVNSPLHF. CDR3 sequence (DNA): TGTGCCAGCACAACAGGGGTGAATTCACCCCTCCACTTT.

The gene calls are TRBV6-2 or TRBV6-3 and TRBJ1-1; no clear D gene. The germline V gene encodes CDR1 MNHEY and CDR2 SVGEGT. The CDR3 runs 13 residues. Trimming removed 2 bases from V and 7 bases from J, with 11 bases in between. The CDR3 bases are TGTGCCAGCAGTTACAGGGCCGTCTATGAAGCTTTCTTT. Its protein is CASSYRAVYEAFF.

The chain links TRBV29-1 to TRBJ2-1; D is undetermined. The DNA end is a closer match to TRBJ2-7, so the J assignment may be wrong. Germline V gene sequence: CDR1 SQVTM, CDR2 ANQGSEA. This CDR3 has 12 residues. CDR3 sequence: CSVELVYNEQYF. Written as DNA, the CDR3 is TGCAGCGTTGAATTGGTTTACAATGAGCAGTACTTC.

The CDR3 here is CASISSGRGDTEAFF. DNA for the CDR3: TGTGCCAGCATCTCCTCGGGACGGGGAGACACTGAAGCTTTCTTT. The chain recombines TRBV28 with TRBJ1-1; tentatively, D is TRBD1 (5 bases). The germline CDR1 and CDR2 sequences are MDHEN and SYDVKM. CDR3 length equals 15 residues. Trimming removed 7 bases at V and 3 bases at J, with 18 bases between.

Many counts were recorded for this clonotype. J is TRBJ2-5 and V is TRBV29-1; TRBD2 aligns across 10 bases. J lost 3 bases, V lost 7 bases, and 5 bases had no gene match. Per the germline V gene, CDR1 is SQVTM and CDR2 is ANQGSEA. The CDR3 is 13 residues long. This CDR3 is CSAASGGKETQYF. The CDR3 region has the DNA TGCAGCGCCGCTAGCGGGGGAAAAGAGACCCAGTACTTC.

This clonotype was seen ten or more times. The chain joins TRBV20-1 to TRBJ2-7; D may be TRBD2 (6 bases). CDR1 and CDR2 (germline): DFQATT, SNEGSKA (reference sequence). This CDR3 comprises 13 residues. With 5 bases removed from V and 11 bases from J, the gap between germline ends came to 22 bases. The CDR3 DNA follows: TGCAGTGCTGAAACGGGAGAAACAACGACGAAGTACTTC. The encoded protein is CSAETGETTTKYF.

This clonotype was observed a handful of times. The CDR3 loop is CASSQDPGLAGAKTDTQYF. CDR3 sequence (DNA): TGCGCCAGCAGCCAAGATCCTGGACTAGCGGGGGCCAAAACGGATACGCAGTATTTT. The chain employs TRBV4-3 and TRBJ2-3, with TRBD2 matching 13 bases. The germline gives CDR1 LGHNA, CDR2 YSLEER. The ends lost 0 bases at V and 6 bases at J; junction bases unmatched: 12. The CDR3 length is 19 residues.

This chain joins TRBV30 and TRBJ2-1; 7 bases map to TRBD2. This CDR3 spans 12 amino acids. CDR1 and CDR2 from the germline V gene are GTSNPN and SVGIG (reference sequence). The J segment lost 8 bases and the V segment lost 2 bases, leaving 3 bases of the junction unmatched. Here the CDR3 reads CAWSRGVDEQFF. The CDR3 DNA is TGTGCCTGGAGTCGGGGGGTCGATGAGCAGTTCTTC.

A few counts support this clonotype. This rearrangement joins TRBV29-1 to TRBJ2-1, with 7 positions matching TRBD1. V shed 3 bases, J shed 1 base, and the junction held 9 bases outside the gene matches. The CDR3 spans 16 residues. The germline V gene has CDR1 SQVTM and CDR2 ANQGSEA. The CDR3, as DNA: TGCAGCGTTGATCCGAACAGGGGCGAGTCCTACAATGAGCAGTTCTTC. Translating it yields CSVDPNRGESYNEQFF.

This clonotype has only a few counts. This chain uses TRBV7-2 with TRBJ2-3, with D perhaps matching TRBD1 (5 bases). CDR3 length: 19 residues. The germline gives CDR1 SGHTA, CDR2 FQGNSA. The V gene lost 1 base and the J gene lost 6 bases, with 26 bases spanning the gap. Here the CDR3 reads CASSLDAPPVGLTTDTQYF. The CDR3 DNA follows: TGTGCCAGCAGCTTAGACGCGCCGCCTGTGGGGCTCACCACGGATACGCAGTATTTT.

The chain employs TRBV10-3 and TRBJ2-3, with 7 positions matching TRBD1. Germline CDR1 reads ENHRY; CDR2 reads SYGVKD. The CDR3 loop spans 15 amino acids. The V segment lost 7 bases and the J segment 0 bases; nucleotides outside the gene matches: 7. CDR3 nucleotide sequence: TGTGCCATCATTCAGGGGGTTACTAGCACAGATACGCAGTATTTT. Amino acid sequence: CAIIQGVTSTDTQYF.